What follows is one TCR beta chain and its context. Assay used: immunoSEQ multiplex PCR; TCRdb lists only in-frame clones, some missing. This sample has 150,000 to 200,000 clones, with more than 80% found just once. The data originate from a study of blood T cell repertoires in COVID-19. Material for sequencing was peripheral blood. This TCR was sampled from a human donor in a cohort sampled during active COVID-19.

This CDR3 is CASYEAGRNNEQFF. The CDR3 coding sequence is TGTGCCAGCTACGAAGCGGGAAGAAACAATGAGCAGTTCTTC. The rearrangement joins TRBV27 to TRBJ2-1, with 7 bases fitting TRBD2. Germline lookup yields CDR1 MNHEY and CDR2 SMNVEV (reference sequence). Unmatched junction bases numbered 9, after V lost 8 bases and J lost 5 bases. CDR3 length: 14 residues.